This is a list of T cell receptor beta chains from one sample in a study of T cell responses to AZD1222 COVID-19 vaccine. Sequencing used immunoSEQ multiplex PCR; TCRdb keeps in-frame clones, though not all of them. The table has 100,000 to 120,000 clones, roughly nine tenths seen once. The sample was peripheral blood, taken on day 0 of MenACWY control vaccination. The receptors come from an adult in good health. The CDR3 runs from the conserved cysteine through the conserved F or W. A D gene is named only where the DNA matches it firmly. Some rows mark clone size as missing; the rest say once, few, many or name a class of expanded clone.

V	J	D	size	CDR3	DNA
TRBV3-1/TRBV3-2	TRBJ2-5	TRBD2	.	CASSQGGGAGETQYF	TGTGCCAGCAGCCAGGGCGGGGGGGCCGGCGAGACCCAGTACTTC
TRBV19	TRBJ1-4	.	once	CASTPRALANEKLFF	TGTGCCAGTACCCCGAGAGCGCTGGCTAATGAAAAACTGTTTTTT
TRBV21-1	TRBJ2-7	.	.	CASSNPVVPYEQYF	TGTGCCAGCAGCAACCCCGTGGTTCCCTACGAGCAGTACTTC
TRBV4-1	TRBJ2-5	TRBD1	.	CASSQEGTGGGETQYF	TGCGCCAGCAGCCAAGAGGGTACAGGGGGAGGCGAGACCCAGTACTTC
TRBV7-2	TRBJ1-1	.	many	CASSLARAEAFF	TGTGCCAGCAGCCTTGCGAGGGCTGAAGCTTTCTTT
TRBV10-3	TRBJ1-5	TRBD1	once	CATHMDRNQPQHF	TGTGCCACCCATATGGACAGGAATCAGCCCCAGCATTTT
TRBV30	TRBJ1-3	.	.	CAWGAVHSGNTIYF	TGTGCCTGGGGTGCGGTACACTCTGGAAACACCATATATTTT
TRBV12-3/TRBV12-4	TRBJ1-6	.	.	CASSLGDNSPLHF	TGTGCCAGCAGTTTGGGGGATAATTCACCCCTCCACTTT
TRBV12-5	TRBJ2-3	.	.	CASGLTSRAADTQYF	TGTGCTAGTGGTTTGACCTCCAGAGCGGCAGATACGCAGTATTTT
TRBV30	TRBJ2-7	TRBD2	.	CAWSPLRGGSSSYEQYF	TGTGCCTGGAGCCCCCTCCGGGGGGGCTCGAGCTCCTACGAGCAGTACTTC
TRBV7-9	TRBJ2-7	TRBD2	.	CASSFPNSQRDSDEQYF	TGTGCCAGCAGCTTCCCGAACAGCCAGCGGGACTCCGACGAGCAGTACTTC
TRBV2	TRBJ1-2	.	.	CASNRGRQGYGYTF	TGTGCCAGCAACCGGGGGCGCCAGGGCTATGGCTACACCTTC
TRBV10-3	TRBJ1-1	.	once	CAISEENTEAFF	TGTGCCATCAGTGAGGAGAACACTGAAGCTTTCTTT
TRBV28	TRBJ1-6	TRBD1	.	CASRRQGIENSPLHF	TGTGCCAGCAGGCGACAGGGAATAGAGAATTCACCCCTCCACTTT
TRBV3-1/TRBV3-2	TRBJ1-2	TRBD1	.	CASSQDGPQGNYGYTF	TGTGCCAGCAGCCAAGATGGACCACAGGGGAACTATGGCTACACCTTC
TRBV7-3	TRBJ2-1	.	.	CASSLMGNNEQFF	TGTGCCAGCAGCTTAATGGGAAACAATGAGCAGTTCTTC
TRBV14	TRBJ2-7	.	.	CASSQDWQNEQYF	TGTGCCAGCAGCCAAGATTGGCAGAACGAGCAGTACTTC
TRBV9	TRBJ1-1	.	.	CASSVDDGNTEAFF	TGTGCCAGCAGCGTAGATGACGGAAACACTGAAGCTTTCTTT
TRBV28	TRBJ1-3	.	.	CASSLGRGSGNTIYF	TGTGCCAGCAGTTTAGGCAGGGGCTCTGGAAACACCATATATTTT
TRBV10-3	TRBJ1-1	.	.	CAISAFGGLSQGTEAFF	TGTGCCATCAGTGCCTTTGGCGGCTTAAGCCAGGGCACTGAAGCTTTCTTT
TRBV6-2/TRBV6-3	TRBJ1-2	TRBD1	once	CASSYRRLSSRGPRGYTF	TGTGCCAGCAGTTACAGGCGTTTATCCTCCAGGGGGCCGAGGGGCTACACCTTC
TRBV4-2	TRBJ2-6	.	few	CASSQDLSSGANVLTF	TGTGCCAGCAGCCAAGATTTGAGCTCTGGGGCCAACGTCCTGACTTTC
TRBV4-1	TRBJ2-6	.	.	CASSQDLGRFSGANVLTF	TGCGCCAGCAGCCAAGATTTGGGCAGGTTCTCTGGGGCCAACGTCCTGACTTTC
TRBV4-3	TRBJ2-7	TRBD1	.	CASSQEYQTGWIDEQYF	TGCGCCAGCAGCCAAGAATACCAGACAGGGTGGATAGACGAGCAGTACTTC
TRBV4-2	TRBJ1-6	TRBD1	.	CASSRAWQGDSPLHF	TGTGCCAGCAGCCGCGCATGGCAGGGGGATTCACCCCTCCACTTT
TRBV28	TRBJ1-2	TRBD1	.	CATRDSSRGIYGYTF	TGTGCCACCCGGGACAGCAGTCGTGGGATCTATGGCTACACCTTC
TRBV3-1/TRBV3-2	TRBJ1-1	.	.	CASSRLGGDRNTEAFF	TGTGCCAGCAGCCGCTTGGGAGGGGATCGGAACACTGAAGCTTTCTTT